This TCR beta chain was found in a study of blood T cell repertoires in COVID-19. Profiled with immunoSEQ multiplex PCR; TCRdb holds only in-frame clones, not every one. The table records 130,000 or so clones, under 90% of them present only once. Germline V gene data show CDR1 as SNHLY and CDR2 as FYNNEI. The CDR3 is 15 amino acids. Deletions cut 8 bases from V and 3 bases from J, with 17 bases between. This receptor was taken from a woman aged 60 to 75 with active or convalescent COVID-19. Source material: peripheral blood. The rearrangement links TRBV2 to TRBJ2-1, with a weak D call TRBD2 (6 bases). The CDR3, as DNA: TGTGCCAGCCGCCGGAGGGGCCTGGGCTACAATGAGCAGTTCTTC. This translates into CASRRRGLGYNEQFF.